Described below is a single TCR beta chain sequence and its context. Its matching antigen is unknown. One junction end does not reproduce the germline sequence, and a read error may be involved. The data stem from a study of cytomegalovirus exposure and HLA in healthy donors. Study-level information: Inside one of the first data releases sat around 80 million unique TCRs taken from HLA-typed donors. Study-wide results and limits: In a later analysis, productive TCRs from donors in an Asian-associated ancestry cluster reportedly carried fewer N-insertions than the cohort mean. A later analysis appeared to link common viral pathogens to several of the most significant clusters.

Primers for the PCR totalled 60 Vbeta and 13 Jbeta. TCRdb keeps only in-frame clones here, not all; method: immunoSEQ multiplex PCR. The data contain more than 150,000 clones, roughly 84% of them singletons. The sample consisted of PBMCs. This sequence originates from a woman younger than 35 in good health and CMV-seronegative.

CDR3 region: CAGSYRTGGRTEAFF. The CDR3 bases are TGTGCCGGCAGTTACCGGACAGGGGGCCGGACTGAAGCTTTCTTT. The chain couples TRBV6-6 to TRBJ1-1; the match to TRBD1 covers 11 bases. This CDR3 comprises 15 residues. CDR1 and CDR2 from the germline V gene are MNHNY and SVGAGI (reference sequence).